The 29 T cell receptor beta chains given below trace back to one sample, sequenced in a study of identical twins. A single record per CDR3 protein comes from TCRdb applying MiXCR to the 5' RACE reads. The sample has 300,000 or so distinct CDR3 sequences, over 8.5% seen once. These records were also assigned to another study, of yellow fever vaccine responses in identical twins.

The sample taken for sequencing was CD8+ T cells sorted from blood. These receptors were taken from a young woman in good health.

In this sample, this clonotype turned up a few times. The chain couples TRBV11-2 to TRBJ2-3; TRBD2 agrees at 10 bases. Germline loops: CDR1 SGHAT, CDR2 FQNNGV. The CDR3 contains 18 residues. With 5 bases clipped from V and 5 bases from J, the junction kept 16 bases outside the gene matches. This CDR3 is CASSLAALSGRREDTQYF. For the CDR3, the DNA is TGTGCCAGCAGCCTCGCCGCCCTTAGCGGGAGGAGAGAAGATACGCAGTATTTT.

Many counts were recorded for this clonotype. This rearrangement joins TRBV5-5 to TRBJ2-5, with D hard to call. Trimming shortened V by 1 base and J by 4 bases, and 14 bases separated the two germline ends. The CDR3 contains 15 residues. The germline V gene encodes CDR1 SGHKS and CDR2 YYEKEE (reference sequence). The CDR3 loop reads CASSLLLSVGETQYF. The CDR3 nucleotides read TGTGCCAGCAGCTTGCTTTTGTCCGTGGGAGAGACCCAGTACTTC.

This clonotype was counted ten times or more. This chain links TRBV2 with TRBJ2-3, with 8 bases that match TRBD2. V was clipped by 5 bases and J by 3 bases; unmatched bases: 7. There are 15 residues in the CDR3. The germline V gene has CDR1 SNHLY and CDR2 FYNNEI. The CDR3 DNA is TGTGCCAGCAGTATAGGACTAGCCGCGACAGATACGCAGTATTTT. This encodes CASSIGLAATDTQYF.

In its sample, this clonotype was seen many times. This rearrangement joins TRBV12-3 or TRBV12-4 to TRBJ2-5, with D tentatively TRBD1 (6 bases). The germline V and J ends were trimmed by 7 bases and 0 bases, with 12 bases remaining between them. The CDR3 loop spans 14 amino acids. The CDR3 DNA is TGTGCCAGCAATCACCGGGACAACCAAGAGACCCAGTACTTC. Residues: CASNHRDNQETQYF.

The sample holds many counts of this clonotype. The V gene is TRBV7-9, the J gene TRBJ2-2, with D hard to call. The CDR3 extends over 13 amino acids. CDR1 and CDR2 (germline): SEHNR, FQNEAQ (reference sequence). The ends were cut back, 5 bases at V and 2 bases at J, with 6 bases in the middle. DNA for the CDR3: TGTGCCAGCAGCCCCAGTAACACCGGGGAGCTGTTTTTT. Amino acids: CASSPSNTGELFF.

CDR3: CASSTQSVNQPQHF. The CDR3 bases are TGTGCCAGCAGCACCCAATCCGTCAATCAGCCCCAGCATTTT. The chain carries TRBV6-1 and TRBJ1-5; D unresolved. Germline loops: CDR1 MNHNS, CDR2 SASEGT. The CDR3 covers 14 residues. Between the trimmed V and J ends, which lost 6 bases and 3 bases, there was a span of 12 bases.

The chain carries TRBV23-1 and TRBJ2-3; 10 nucleotides line up with TRBD2. TRBV23-1 is an ORF, and what it does is uncertain. With 1 base clipped from V and 2 bases from J, the junction kept 6 bases outside the gene matches. The CDR3 has 17 amino acids. The CDR3: CASSQLPSGGFTDTQYF. Here the CDR3 DNA reads TGCGCCAGCAGTCAATTGCCTAGCGGGGGATTCACAGATACGCAGTATTTT.

The chain uses TRBV28 and TRBJ2-1; tentatively, D is TRBD2 (6 bases). This CDR3 comprises 16 residues. V dropped 7 bases and J dropped 0 bases, with 16 bases sitting between them. CDR1 and CDR2 from the germline V gene are MDHEN and SYDVKM. In nucleotides, the CDR3 is TGTGCCAGCACTAATGGCGGGATTAGCTCCTACAATGAGCAGTTCTTC. It specifies CASTNGGISSYNEQFF.

V and J are TRBV5-6 and TRBJ2-3; a possible D gene is TRBD2 (5 bases). V lost 0 bases and J lost 1, with 30 bases in between. The germline CDR1 and CDR2 sequences are SGHDT and YYEEEE. The CDR3 covers 22 residues. The DNA for the CDR3 is TGTGCCAGCAGCTTGGGCCAGGTCGACTACAAAGGCCCCTCTCCCCGCACAGATACGCAGTATTTT. This gives the protein CASSLGQVDYKGPSPRTDTQYF. The whole variable domain, filled in from reference TRBV5-6 and TRBJ2-3, reads DAGVTQSPTHLIKTRGQQVTLRCSPKSGHDTVSWYQQALGQGPQFIFQYYEEEERQRGNFPDRFSGHQFPNYSSELNVNALLLGDSALYLCASSLGQVDYKGPSPRTDTQYFGPGTRLTVL.

This clonotype appeared a few times. The chain has TRBV7-9 and TRBJ2-6; D possibly corresponds to TRBD2 (6 bases). The CDR3 totals 16 residues. CDR1 and CDR2 from the germline V gene are SEHNR and FQNEAQ (reference sequence). The V and J ends lost 2 bases and 4 bases respectively, with 12 bases between them. CDR3 amino acids: CASSLSRDSGANVLTF. CDR3 nucleotides: TGTGCCAGCAGCTTAAGCCGGGACTCCGGGGCCAACGTCCTGACTTTC.

This clonotype has a handful of counts. The chain carries TRBV5-1 and TRBJ1-1, with D perhaps matching TRBD1 (5 bases). CDR3 length: 15 residues. The V gene lost 6 bases and the J gene lost 1 base, with 16 bases spanning the gap. Germline-derived CDR1 and CDR2 are SGHRS and YFSETQ. CDR3 in amino acids: CASTPDRAPNTEAFF. In nucleotides, the CDR3 is TGCGCCAGCACTCCTGACAGAGCTCCGAACACTGAAGCTTTCTTT.

This chain uses TRBV7-9 with TRBJ1-1; D not resolved. Germline V lookup: CDR1 SEHNR, CDR2 FQNEAQ (reference sequence). V was pared by 3 bases and J by 1 base, with 12 bases between. CDR3 size: 15 residues. The CDR3 spells CASSFAYQANTEAFF. The CDR3 DNA follows: TGTGCCAGCAGCTTCGCCTACCAAGCGAACACTGAAGCTTTCTTT.

This clonotype has only a few counts. The genes are TRBV4-3 and TRBJ1-6; a weak D match, TRBD1 (5 bases). The germline gives CDR1 LGHNA, CDR2 YSLEER. The length of the CDR3 is 16 residues. V gave up 0 bases and J gave up 10 bases, with 16 bases separating them. CDR3 nucleotide sequence: TGCGCCAGCAGCCAAGATCATGTCATGGGGGTCTCACCCCTCCACTTT. Protein sequence: CASSQDHVMGVSPLHF.

With regard to this clonotype: Sequence at one end of the junction differs from germline and may be a read error. The rearrangement uses TRBV11-1 and TRBJ1-4, with 8 bases matching TRBD1. CDR3 length: 18 amino acids. The germline V gene encodes CDR1 SGHAT and CDR2 FQDESV (reference sequence). The CDR3: CASSFQGAGRGPNERLFF. The CDR3 DNA follows: TGTGCCAGCAGCTTTCAGGGGGCGGGCAGGGGCCCGAATGAAAGACTGTTTTTT.

This clonotype was seen a few times. The V gene is TRBV5-1, the J gene TRBJ1-2; TRBD1 is a possible D gene (5 bases). CDR1 is SGHRS and CDR2 is YFSETQ in the germline V gene. Trimming pared 0 bases from V and 8 bases from J, leaving 8 bases between. The CDR3 is 12 amino acids. The chain's CDR3 is CASSLGGTGYTF. The CDR3 nucleotides read TGCGCCAGCAGCTTGGGGGGGACCGGCTACACCTTC.

The table lists this clonotype with a few counts. J is TRBJ1-1 and V is TRBV2; D remains ambiguous. Germline-derived CDR1 and CDR2 are SNHLY and FYNNEI. V lost 0 bases and J 2 bases, leaving 1 base between the germline ends. The CDR3 contains 12 residues. The CDR3 DNA sequence: TGTGCCAGCAGTGAAGCCAACACTGAAGCTTTCTTT. The encoded protein is CASSEANTEAFF.

The gene calls are TRBV28 and TRBJ1-1, with D uncertain. The CDR3 is 17 residues long. V was shortened by 6 bases and J by 6 bases, with 26 bases between the two germline ends. Germline-derived CDR1 and CDR2 are MDHEN and SYDVKM. CDR3 nucleotides: TGTGCCAGCAGATCAGTGCCGGTACAGTACCCCCCGCCTGAAGCTTTCTTT. This sequence encodes CASRSVPVQYPPPEAFF. The complete variable domain, with remaining parts taken from reference TRBV28 and TRBJ1-1, reads DVKVTQSSRYLVKRTGEKVFLECVQDMDHENMFWYRQDPGLGLRLIYFSYDVKMKEKGDIPEGYSVSREKKERFSLILESASTNQTSMYLCASRSVPVQYPPPEAFFGQGTRLTVV.

This clonotype was counted many times. The chain uses TRBV20-1 and TRBJ2-1; 10 positions match TRBD2. The CDR3 totals 14 residues. Germline V gene data show CDR1 as DFQATT and CDR2 as SNEGSKA (reference sequence). The V and J ends lost 4 bases and 2 bases, in that order; junction bases with no gene match: 2. The CDR3 here is CSATSGSAYNEQFF. The CDR3 region has the DNA TGCAGTGCTACTAGCGGGAGTGCCTACAATGAGCAGTTCTTC.

This clonotype was seen repeatedly, ten times or more. The V gene is TRBV5-6, the J gene TRBJ2-7; D is unclear. Trimming took 0 bases from V and 3 from J, leaving 4 bases between them. This CDR3 is 12 amino acids long. Germline V gene data show CDR1 as SGHDT and CDR2 as YYEEEE. The CDR3 region is CASSLDLYEQYF. The CDR3 DNA reads TGTGCCAGCAGCTTGGACCTCTACGAGCAGTACTTC.

This clonotype has just a few counts. The V call is TRBV19, the J call TRBJ2-3; 12 nucleotides align to TRBD1. The junction had 10 bases not matched to a gene; V was cut back by 5 bases and J by 1 base. Germline values: CDR1 LNHDA, CDR2 SQIVND (reference sequence). This CDR3 is built from 18 residues. The CDR3 DNA reads as TGTGCCAGTAGTTGGAGTGGGACAGGGGGCCTCGGCACAGATACGCAGTATTTT. Amino acid sequence: CASSWSGTGGLGTDTQYF.

On this clonotype: A much larger clone differs from this one at a single base, so this may be a read error. The chain employs TRBV4-3 and TRBJ1-1; maybe TRBD1 (5 bases). The germline V gene has CDR1 LGHNA and CDR2 YSLEER. Trimming removed 3 bases from V and 0 bases from J, with 8 bases in between. This CDR3 has 14 residues. The CDR3 loop reads CASSQGRLNTEAFF. The DNA for the CDR3 is TGCGCCAGCAGCCAGGGACGGTTGAACACTGAAGCTTTCTTT.

This clonotype was seen at least ten times. The chain recombines TRBV12-3 or TRBV12-4 with TRBJ2-1; no definite D call. The CDR3 runs to 13 residues. The V end was cut by 3 bases, the J end by 5 bases, with 8 bases between. CDR3 in DNA: TGTGCCAGCAGTTTCGGGCTACACAATGAGCAGTTCTTC. Translated, it gives CASSFGLHNEQFF.

The chain combines TRBV30 with TRBJ2-6; possibly TRBD1 for D (6 bases). The CDR3 is 14 amino acids. The germline V and J ends were trimmed by 2 bases and 2 bases, with 7 bases remaining between them. Germline V gene data show CDR1 as GTSNPN and CDR2 as SVGIG (reference sequence). The CDR3: CAWSQGTGANVLTF. The DNA for the CDR3 is TGTGCCTGGAGTCAGGGGACTGGGGCCAACGTCCTGACTTTC.

There are a few counts of this clonotype. The rearrangement links TRBV19 to TRBJ2-1; D might be TRBD2 (5 bases). This CDR3 contains 13 residues. V lost 3 bases, J lost 7 bases, and 10 bases lay in between. CDR1 and CDR2 from the germline V gene are LNHDA and SQIVND (reference sequence). The CDR3 DNA reads as TGTGCCAGTAGTATCGGACCGGGGAATGAGCAGTTCTTC. Protein: CASSIGPGNEQFF.

This clonotype was counted many times. CDR3 loop: CASIFGSGLNNEQFF. CDR3 in DNA: TGTGCCAGCATCTTTGGATCGGGATTAAACAATGAGCAGTTCTTC. The V and J genes are TRBV6-2 or TRBV6-3 and TRBJ2-1, with D perhaps matching TRBD2 (5 bases). Deletions cut 7 bases from V and 5 bases from J, with 18 bases between. This CDR3 is 15 amino acids long. Germline V gives CDR1 MNHEY, CDR2 SVGEGT.

This clonotype was detected a few times. The chain recombines TRBV6-5 with TRBJ1-4; TRBD1 aligns across 7 bases. Losses at the gene ends were 2 bases for V and 6 bases for J; bases not matched to a gene: 6. Germline V gene data show CDR1 as MNHEY and CDR2 as SVGAGI. The CDR3 runs to 15 residues. The CDR3 DNA reads as TGTGCCAGCAGTTACGAGGGGGCAATCGATGAAAAACTGTTTTTT. This translates into CASSYEGAIDEKLFF.

This clonotype was counted at least ten times. The chain combines TRBV12-3 or TRBV12-4 with TRBJ2-5, with 11 positions matching TRBD2. There are 15 residues in the CDR3. J lost 5 bases, V lost 7 bases, and 9 bases had no gene match. The CDR3 here is CASNRLAGPLETQYF. As DNA, the CDR3 is TGTGCCAGCAACAGACTAGCGGGGCCTCTGGAGACCCAGTACTTC.

The J gene is TRBJ2-3, the V gene TRBV27; possibly TRBD1 for D (5 bases). This CDR3 comprises 14 residues. Trimming shortened V by 4 bases and J by 0 bases, and 8 bases separated the two germline ends. Germline V gene sequence: CDR1 MNHEY, CDR2 SMNVEV (reference sequence). The CDR3, as DNA: TGTGCCAGCAGTTATGGGGCCAGCACAGATACGCAGTATTTT. Translated: CASSYGASTDTQYF.

This chain joins TRBV7-9 and TRBJ1-3; the D is unclear. From germline, CDR1 is SEHNR and CDR2 FQNEAQ (reference sequence). V dropped 2 bases and J dropped 4 bases, with 3 bases sitting between them. The CDR3 spans 12 residues. CDR3 nucleotide sequence: TGTGCCAGCAGCTTATCAGGAAACACCATATATTTT. Protein: CASSLSGNTIYF.